This TCR beta chain was captured in a study of glioma-infiltrating T cells after dendritic cell vaccination. Up to 2 ug genomic DNA was used for TCRB CDR3 amplification. Profiled with immunoSEQ multiplex PCR; TCRdb holds only in-frame clones, not every one. The sample consists of about 87,000 clones, around 90% of them appearing once. Overall study findings and caveats: Higher TCR clonality did not directly relate to longer survival. Longer survival after dendritic cell vaccination followed higher pretreatment TIL content.

On this clone: The antigen remains undetermined. Other DNA sequences of this sample code for an identical CDR3.

Trimming stripped 6 bases from V and 2 bases from J, with 14 bases between. CDR3 length: 13 amino acids. Germline V CDR1 and CDR2: SQVTM, ANQGSEA. The sequencing here drew on blood, taken before dendritic cell vaccination. The V gene is TRBV29-1, the J gene TRBJ2-7, with D possibly TRBD1 on 6 matching bases. The TCR was taken from a human donor with glioblastoma. The CDR3 protein is CSVGDRYTYEQYF. The CDR3 coding sequence is TGCAGCGTCGGTGACAGGTATACCTACGAGCAGTACTTC.